This entry concerns a single T cell receptor beta chain. Relative to the germline gene, one junction end is altered; a read error may explain this. Per germline, CDR1 MNHEY and CDR2 SMNVEV (reference sequence). This CDR3 is built from 13 residues. The entry originates in a study of blood T cell repertoires in COVID-19. Data came from immunoSEQ multiplex PCR; TCRdb stores just in-frame clones and leaves some out. Of tens of thousands of clones in the sample, over 75% are singletons; the top ten hold roughly 6.2%. This sequence was found in a man aged 35-49 years with acute or convalescent COVID-19. Sample: peripheral blood. V usage is TRBV27 and J usage is TRBJ2-1, with 8 bases matching TRBD2. CDR3 loop: CASSLSGREGPVF. The CDR3 DNA sequence: TGTGCCAGCAGTTTATCAGGTCGGGAGGGCCCGGTCTTC.